This T cell receptor (beta chain) was obtained from a study of cytomegalovirus exposure and HLA in healthy donors. The study ran its PCR with 60 Vbeta and 13 Jbeta primers. Assay: immunoSEQ multiplex PCR; the TCRdb copy retains only in-frame clones and omits some. The sample has about 120,000 clones; 15% are singletons. Germline lookup yields CDR1 LGHNA and CDR2 YNFKEQ. CDR3 size: 15 residues. J gave up 1 base and V 1 base, and 0 bases lay outside the gene matches. To note about this clone: Other DNA sequences in this specimen translate into the identical CDR3.

The sequenced sample consisted of PBMCs. The receptor was derived from a woman younger than 35 in good health and CMV-seronegative. This rearrangement joins TRBV4-2 to TRBJ2-7; 11 nucleotides align to TRBD2. CDR3: CASSQGLAGSYEQYF. Here the CDR3 DNA reads TGTGCCAGCAGCCAAGGACTAGCGGGATCCTACGAGCAGTACTTC.